The source of this TCR beta chain is a study of blood T cell repertoires in COVID-19. This CDR3 is built from 15 residues. From germline, CDR1 is MNHEY and CDR2 SVGAGI. Trimming cost V 8 bases and J 1 base, with 14 bases left between them. Only in-frame clones appear in the TCRdb table, and some are missing; sequencing was by immunoSEQ multiplex PCR. The data hold hundreds of thousands of clones, with roughly nine tenths observed a single time. V gene TRBV6-5 combines with J gene TRBJ1-4, with a weak D call TRBD1 (6 bases). The TCR comes from a man aged 25 to 45 who had recovered from COVID-19. The specimen was PBMCs or T cells enriched from blood (not recorded which). CDR3 in DNA: TGTGCCAGCCAAGGGGGGGCGGGAACTAATGAAAAACTGTTTTTT. This encodes CASQGGAGTNEKLFF.